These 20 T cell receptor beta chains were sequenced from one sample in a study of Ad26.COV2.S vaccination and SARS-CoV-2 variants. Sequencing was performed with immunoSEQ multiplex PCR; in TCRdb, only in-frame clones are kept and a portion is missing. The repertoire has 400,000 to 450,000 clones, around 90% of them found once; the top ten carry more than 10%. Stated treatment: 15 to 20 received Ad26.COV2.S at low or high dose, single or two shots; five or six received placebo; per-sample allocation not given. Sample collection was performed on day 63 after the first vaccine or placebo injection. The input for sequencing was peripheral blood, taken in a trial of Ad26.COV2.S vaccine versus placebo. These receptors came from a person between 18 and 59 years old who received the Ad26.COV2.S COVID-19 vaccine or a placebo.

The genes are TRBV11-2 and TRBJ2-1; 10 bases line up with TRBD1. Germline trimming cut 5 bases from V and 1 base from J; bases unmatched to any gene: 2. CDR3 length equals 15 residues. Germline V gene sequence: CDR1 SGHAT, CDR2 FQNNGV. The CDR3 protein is CASSRQGASYNEQFF. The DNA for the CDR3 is TGTGCCAGCAGCCGACAGGGGGCATCCTACAATGAGCAGTTCTTC.

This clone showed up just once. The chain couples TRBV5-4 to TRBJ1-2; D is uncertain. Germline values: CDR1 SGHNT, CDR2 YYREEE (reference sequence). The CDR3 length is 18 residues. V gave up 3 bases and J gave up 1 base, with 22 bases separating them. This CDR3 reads CASSSRSDRSMNNYGYTF. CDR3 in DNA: TGTGCCAGCAGCTCGAGATCGGACCGGAGCATGAATAACTATGGCTACACCTTC.

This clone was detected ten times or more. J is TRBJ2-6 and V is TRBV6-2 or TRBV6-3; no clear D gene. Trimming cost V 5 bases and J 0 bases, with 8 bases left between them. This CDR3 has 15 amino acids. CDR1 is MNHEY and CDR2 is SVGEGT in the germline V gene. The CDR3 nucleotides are TGTGCCAGCAGTCCGACGGTCTCTGGGGCCAACGTCCTGACTTTC. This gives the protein CASSPTVSGANVLTF.

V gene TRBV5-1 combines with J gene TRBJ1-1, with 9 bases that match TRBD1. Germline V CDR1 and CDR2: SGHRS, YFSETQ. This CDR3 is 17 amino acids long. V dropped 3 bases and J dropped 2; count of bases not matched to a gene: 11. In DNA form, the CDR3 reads TGCGCCAGCAGCTCATTCGGGACAGGGAAAGAAAACACTGAAGCTTTCTTT. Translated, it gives CASSSFGTGKENTEAFF.

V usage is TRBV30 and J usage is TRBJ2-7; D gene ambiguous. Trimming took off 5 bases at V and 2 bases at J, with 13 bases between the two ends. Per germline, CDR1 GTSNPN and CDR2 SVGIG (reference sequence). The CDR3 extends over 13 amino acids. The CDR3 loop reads CAWAKGGAYEQYF. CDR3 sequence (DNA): TGTGCCTGGGCAAAAGGTGGGGCCTACGAGCAGTACTTC.

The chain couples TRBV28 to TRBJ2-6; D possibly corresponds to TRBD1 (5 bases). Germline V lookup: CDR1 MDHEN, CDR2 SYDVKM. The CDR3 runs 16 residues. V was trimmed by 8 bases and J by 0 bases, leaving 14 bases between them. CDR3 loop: CASRHRQISGANVLTF. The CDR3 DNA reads TGTGCCAGCCGACACAGGCAGATCTCTGGGGCCAACGTCCTGACTTTC.

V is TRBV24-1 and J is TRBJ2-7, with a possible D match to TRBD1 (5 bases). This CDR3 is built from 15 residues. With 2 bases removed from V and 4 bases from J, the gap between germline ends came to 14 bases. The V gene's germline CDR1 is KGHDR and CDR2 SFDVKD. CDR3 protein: CATSDSGRAQYEQYF. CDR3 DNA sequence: TGTGCCACCAGTGATTCGGGCAGGGCCCAATACGAGCAGTACTTC.

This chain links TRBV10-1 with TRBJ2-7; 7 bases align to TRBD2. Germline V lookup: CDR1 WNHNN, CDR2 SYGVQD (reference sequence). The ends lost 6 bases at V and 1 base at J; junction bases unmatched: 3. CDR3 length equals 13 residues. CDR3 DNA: TGCGCCAGCAGCCGAGCGGGATCCTACGAGCAGTACTTC. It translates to CASSRAGSYEQYF.

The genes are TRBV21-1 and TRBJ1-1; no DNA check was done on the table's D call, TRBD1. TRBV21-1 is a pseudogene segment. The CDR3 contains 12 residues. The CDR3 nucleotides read TGTGCCAGCAGCAGTGGCATCCTGTGGGCTTTCTTT. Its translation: CASSSGILWAFF.

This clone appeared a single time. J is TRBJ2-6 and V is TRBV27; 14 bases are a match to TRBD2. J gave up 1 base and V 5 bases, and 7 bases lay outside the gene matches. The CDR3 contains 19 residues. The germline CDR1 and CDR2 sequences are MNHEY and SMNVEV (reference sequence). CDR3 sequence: CASSALGLAGGSGANVLTF. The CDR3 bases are TGTGCCAGCAGTGCACTAGGACTAGCGGGAGGATCTGGGGCCAACGTCCTGACTTTC.

The CDR3 here is CASSLSGQGGYSNQPQHF. CDR3 coding DNA: TGTGCCAGCAGTTTATCGGGACAGGGGGGCTATAGCAATCAGCCCCAGCATTTT. V usage is TRBV27 and J usage is TRBJ1-5; 11 bases fit TRBD1. Germline V gives CDR1 MNHEY, CDR2 SMNVEV (reference sequence). V lost 0 bases, J lost 0 bases, and 4 bases stayed unmatched. The CDR3 runs 18 residues.

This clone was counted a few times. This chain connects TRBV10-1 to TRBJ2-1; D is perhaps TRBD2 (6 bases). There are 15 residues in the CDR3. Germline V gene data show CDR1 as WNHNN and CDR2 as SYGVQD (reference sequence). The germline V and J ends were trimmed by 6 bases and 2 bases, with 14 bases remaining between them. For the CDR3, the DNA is TGCGCCAGCAGCGGACTATCGAACCCCTACAATGAGCAGTTCTTC. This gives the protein CASSGLSNPYNEQFF.

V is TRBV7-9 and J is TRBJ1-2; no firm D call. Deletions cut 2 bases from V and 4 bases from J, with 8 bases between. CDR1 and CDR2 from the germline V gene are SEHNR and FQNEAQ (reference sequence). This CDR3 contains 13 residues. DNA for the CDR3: TGTGCCAGCAGCTTAACTCCTGGCTATGGCTACACCTTC. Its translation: CASSLTPGYGYTF.

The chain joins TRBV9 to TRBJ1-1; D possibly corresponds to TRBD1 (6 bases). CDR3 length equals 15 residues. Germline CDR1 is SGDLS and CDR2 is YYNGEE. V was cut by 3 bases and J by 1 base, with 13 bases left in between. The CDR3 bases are TGTGCCAGCAGCGGAGAACAGGGATGGAACACTGAAGCTTTCTTT. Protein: CASSGEQGWNTEAFF.

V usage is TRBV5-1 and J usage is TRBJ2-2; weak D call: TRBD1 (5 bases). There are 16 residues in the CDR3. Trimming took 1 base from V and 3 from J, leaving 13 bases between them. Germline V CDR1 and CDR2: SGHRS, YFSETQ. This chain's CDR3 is CASSLWGRADTGELFF. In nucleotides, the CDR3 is TGCGCCAGCAGCTTGTGGGGCAGGGCGGACACCGGGGAGCTGTTTTTT.

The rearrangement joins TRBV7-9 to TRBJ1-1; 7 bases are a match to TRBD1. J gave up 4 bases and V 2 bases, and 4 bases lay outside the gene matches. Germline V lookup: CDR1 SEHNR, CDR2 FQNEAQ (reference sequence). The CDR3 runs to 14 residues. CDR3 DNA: TGTGCCAGCAGCTTACGAGGGGGCCTCACTGAAGCTTTCTTT. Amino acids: CASSLRGGLTEAFF.

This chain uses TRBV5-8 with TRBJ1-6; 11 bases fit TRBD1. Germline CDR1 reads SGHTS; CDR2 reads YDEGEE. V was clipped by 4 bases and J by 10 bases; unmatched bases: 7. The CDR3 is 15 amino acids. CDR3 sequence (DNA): TGTGCCAGCAGCCCGGGACAGGGGGTAGGATCACCCCTCCACTTT. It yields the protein CASSPGQGVGSPLHF. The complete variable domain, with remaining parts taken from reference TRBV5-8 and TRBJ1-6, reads EAGVTQSPTHLIKTRGQQATLRCSPISGHTSVYWYQQALGLGLQFLLWYDEGEERNRGNFPPRFSGRQFPNYSSELNVNALELEDSALYLCASSPGQGVGSPLHFGNGTRLTVT.

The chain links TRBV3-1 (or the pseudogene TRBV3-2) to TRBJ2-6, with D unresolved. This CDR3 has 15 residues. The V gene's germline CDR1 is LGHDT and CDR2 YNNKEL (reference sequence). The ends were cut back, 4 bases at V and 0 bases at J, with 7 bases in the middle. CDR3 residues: CASSPSSSGANVLTF. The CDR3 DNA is TGTGCCAGCAGCCCCTCCTCCTCTGGGGCCAACGTCCTGACTTTC.

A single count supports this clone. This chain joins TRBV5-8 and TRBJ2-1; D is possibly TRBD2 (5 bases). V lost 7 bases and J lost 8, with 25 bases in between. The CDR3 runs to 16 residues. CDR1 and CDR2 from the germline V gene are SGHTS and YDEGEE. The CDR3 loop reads CASRFWVSVGSDEQFF. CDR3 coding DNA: TGTGCCAGCCGATTCTGGGTTAGTGTGGGTAGCGATGAGCAGTTCTTC.

The CDR3 reads CASRSLAGQRETQYF. The CDR3 nucleotides read TGTGCCAGCAGGTCACTAGCGGGCCAGAGGGAGACCCAGTACTTC. The V and J genes are TRBV5-6 and TRBJ2-5; 9 nucleotides match TRBD2. The CDR3 runs to 15 residues. Unmatched junction bases numbered 10, after V lost 5 bases and J lost 5 bases. Per the germline V gene, CDR1 is SGHDT and CDR2 is YYEEEE. Full variable domain (remainder filled in from reference TRBV5-6 and TRBJ2-5): DAGVTQSPTHLIKTRGQQVTLRCSPKSGHDTVSWYQQALGQGPQFIFQYYEEEERQRGNFPDRFSGHQFPNYSSELNVNALLLGDSALYLCASRSLAGQRETQYFGPGTRLLVL.